Listed here are 13 T cell receptor beta chains from one sample, sequenced in a study of T cell clonotyping in hematopoietic cell transplantation. Profiling relied on immunoSEQ multiplex PCR, and the TCRdb table lists in-frame clones only, not all of them. The data contain under 5,000 clones, about nine tenths of them seen just once; the ten biggest clones take up about 5%. The sample consisted of peripheral blood mononuclear cells. The source of these receptors is a man aged 35 to 55 in good health. Some clones in this sample may be carry-over from other donors' samples.

The J gene is TRBJ2-1, the V gene TRBV5-1; 10 nucleotides align to TRBD2. The CDR3 contains 15 residues. After removal of 1 base from V and 11 bases from J, the junction contained 9 bases not matched to a gene. Germline V gene data show CDR1 as SGHRS and CDR2 as YFSETQ. The CDR3 nucleotides are TGCGCCAGCAGCTTGTTTCTAGCGGGGGAGGCCAAGCAGTTCTTC. This codes for CASSLFLAGEAKQFF.

This rearrangement joins TRBV14 to TRBJ2-7; unclear D gene. The CDR3 contains 14 residues. V was trimmed by 0 bases and J by 2 bases, leaving 8 bases between them. Per the germline V gene, CDR1 is SGHDN and CDR2 is FVKESK. In DNA form, the CDR3 reads TGTGCCAGCAGCCAAGATAGTGCCCCCTACGAGCAGTACTTC. It is translated as CASSQDSAPYEQYF.

About this clone: A read error may produce the germline difference seen at one junction end. The rearrangement links TRBV7-7 to TRBJ2-7; the match to TRBD1 covers 8 bases. CDR3 length: 17 residues. CDR1 is SSHAT, CDR2 FNYEAQ, per germline (reference sequence). This chain's CDR3 is CASSLACRDRQKYEQYF. The DNA of the CDR3 is TGTGCTAGCAGCTTGGCCTGTCGGGACAGGCAAAAATACGAGCAGTACTTC.

The chain employs TRBV4-3 and TRBJ1-1; no clear D gene. Between the trimmed V and J ends, which lost 0 bases and 4 bases, there was a span of 12 bases. CDR3 length: 15 residues. CDR1 and CDR2 (germline): LGHNA, YSLEER. The CDR3 sequence is CASSQDPLTSTEAFF. CDR3 DNA sequence: TGCGCCAGCAGCCAAGATCCCTTAACTAGCACTGAAGCTTTCTTT.

This clone was picked up a small number of times. The chain links TRBV7-2 to TRBJ2-7, with 8 positions matching TRBD2. Germline V gene sequence: CDR1 SGHTA, CDR2 FQGNSA. J lost 6 bases, V lost 5 bases, and 9 bases had no gene match. The CDR3 runs 14 residues. Here the CDR3 DNA reads TGTGCCAGCAGCCTCTTGCGGGGGGCCTCCGAGCAGTACTTC. Encoded protein: CASSLLRGASEQYF.

V is TRBV5-1 and J is TRBJ2-5; unclear D gene. Germline assignment: CDR1 SGHRS and CDR2 YFSETQ. The CDR3 spans 12 residues. Trimming stripped 2 bases from V and 4 bases from J, with 6 bases between. Here the CDR3 DNA reads TGCGCCAGCAGCTTTGTGGGAGAGACCCAGTACTTC. This codes for CASSFVGETQYF.

The rearrangement joins TRBV6-5 to TRBJ1-2, with D uncertain. Germline V gene lookup returns CDR1 MNHEY and CDR2 SVGAGI. The germline V and J ends were trimmed by 6 bases and 8 bases, with 10 bases remaining between them. The CDR3 contains 11 residues. As DNA, the CDR3 is TGTGCCAGCAGAAACCCCGGGGGCTACACCTTC. It translates to CASRNPGGYTF.

The chain joins TRBV5-4 to TRBJ2-2, with no clear D. V was shortened by 8 bases and J by 4 bases, with 12 bases between the two germline ends. CDR3 length: 13 residues. In germline, CDR1 is SGHNT, CDR2 YYREEE (reference sequence). CDR3 sequence: CASKPGFTGELFF. CDR3 coding DNA: TGTGCCAGTAAGCCCGGGTTCACCGGGGAGCTGTTTTTT.

The chain employs TRBV5-1 and TRBJ1-4; D is undetermined. CDR3 size: 14 residues. With 6 bases removed from V and 0 bases from J, the gap between germline ends came to 9 bases. In germline, CDR1 is SGHRS, CDR2 YFSETQ. The DNA of the CDR3 is TGCGCCAGCAAGCCTCTGTCAACTAATGAAAAACTGTTTTTT. Translating gives CASKPLSTNEKLFF. The full variable domain, rest sourced from reference TRBV5-1 and TRBJ1-4, is KAGVTQTPRYLIKTRGQQVTLSCSPISGHRSVSWYQQTPGQGLQFLFEYFSETQRNKGNFPGRFSGRQFSNSRSEMNVSTLELGDSALYLCASKPLSTNEKLFFGSGTQLSVL.

The rearrangement uses TRBV7-6 and TRBJ2-1, with TRBD1 identical over 9 bases. The CDR3 runs to 15 residues. CDR1 and CDR2 from the germline V gene are SGHVS and FNYEAQ. V lost 1 base to trimming and J lost 5 bases; unmatched junction nucleotides: 3. The DNA for the CDR3 is TGTGCCAGCAGCTTAGTCGGACAGGGGAACAATGAGCAGTTCTTC. Translated, it gives CASSLVGQGNNEQFF.

This clone appeared once. The V and J genes are TRBV19 and TRBJ2-5; TRBD1 matches 8 bases. The CDR3 has 16 amino acids. CDR1 is LNHDA and CDR2 is SQIVND in the germline V gene (reference sequence). J lost 5 bases, V lost 5 bases, and 13 bases had no gene match. In DNA, the CDR3 is TGTGCCAGTAGTCTCGCCCCCCAGGGGGCGTGGGAGACCCAGTACTTC. It yields the protein CASSLAPQGAWETQYF.

The rearrangement joins TRBV7-2 to TRBJ1-1; D is uncertain. Per the germline V gene, CDR1 is SGHTA and CDR2 is FQGNSA. CDR3 length equals 14 residues. Trimming took 3 bases from V and 6 from J, leaving 14 bases between them. Here the CDR3 reads CASSFRRGWSEAFF. The CDR3 DNA reads as TGTGCCAGCAGCTTTCGGAGAGGGTGGTCTGAAGCTTTCTTT.

V and J are TRBV4-1 and TRBJ1-4; weak D call: TRBD1 (5 bases). V was trimmed by 4 bases and J by 2 bases, leaving 11 bases between them. Looked up from germline, CDR1 is MGHRA and CDR2 is YSYEKL. The CDR3 is made up of 15 amino acids. CDR3 loop: CASSPPGLTNEKLFF. For the CDR3, the DNA is TGCGCCAGCAGCCCCCCGGGACTCACTAATGAAAAACTGTTTTTT.